This T cell receptor beta chain was captured by sequencing in a study of T-cell memory formation after mild COVID-19. Findings and caveats of the study: There was a balanced CD4/CD8 profile in clones contracting day 15 to 85, and later expanders leaned CD4+.

A word on this clonotype: As yet, its antigen is unknown.

TCRdb redid the calling of the 5' RACE reads with MiXCR, one entry per CDR3 protein. Of about 350,000 distinct CDR3 sequences in the sample, roughly 13% were seen once. V shed 8 bases and J shed 4 bases, with 14 bases lying between them. Germline V lookup: CDR1 MNHEY, CDR2 SVGAGI. The CDR3 consists of 13 residues. Sequenced material: PBMCs or a T cell subset sorted from them (not recorded which). The receptor comes from a man aged 18 to 30 who had mild COVID-19 (a few samples of this study predate the infection). Cell type and time point are not known. The chain has TRBV6-5 and TRBJ2-5; D perhaps matches TRBD2 (6 bases). CDR3 sequence (DNA): TGTGCCAGCGGACGGGGGACCGCAGAGACCCAGTACTTC. It is translated as CASGRGTAETQYF.